Given below is one TCR beta chain in context. Its antigen is not identified. This sample is drawn from a study of T cell responses to AZD1222 COVID-19 vaccine. As for the study in general: The analysis combined second doses at about 4 or about 12 weeks. The study's findings and limits: Donors skewed white British and female; clonal diversity was possibly underestimated. None of the repertoires were sampled until the peak T cell response had passed.

Germline assignment: CDR1 SGHTS and CDR2 YDEGEE. Between the trimmed V and J ends, which lost 0 bases and 5 bases, there was a span of 16 bases. This CDR3 spans 16 amino acids. Profiling relied on immunoSEQ multiplex PCR, and the TCRdb table lists in-frame clones only, not all of them. The profile covers around 130,000 clones, with over 90% appearing a single time and 5% to 5.5% taken by the ten largest. The TCR was taken from an adult in good health. This rearrangement joins TRBV5-8 to TRBJ2-3; maybe TRBD1 (6 bases). This specimen was peripheral blood, taken on day 0 of AZD1222 vaccination. The CDR3 here is CASSLGGHFRKDTQYF. DNA for the CDR3: TGTGCCAGCAGCTTGGGGGGACACTTCAGGAAAGATACGCAGTATTTT. Supplemented by reference TRBV5-8 and TRBJ2-3, the full variable domain reads EAGVTQSPTHLIKTRGQQATLRCSPISGHTSVYWYQQALGLGLQFLLWYDEGEERNRGNFPPRFSGRQFPNYSSELNVNALELEDSALYLCASSLGGHFRKDTQYFGPGTRLTVL.